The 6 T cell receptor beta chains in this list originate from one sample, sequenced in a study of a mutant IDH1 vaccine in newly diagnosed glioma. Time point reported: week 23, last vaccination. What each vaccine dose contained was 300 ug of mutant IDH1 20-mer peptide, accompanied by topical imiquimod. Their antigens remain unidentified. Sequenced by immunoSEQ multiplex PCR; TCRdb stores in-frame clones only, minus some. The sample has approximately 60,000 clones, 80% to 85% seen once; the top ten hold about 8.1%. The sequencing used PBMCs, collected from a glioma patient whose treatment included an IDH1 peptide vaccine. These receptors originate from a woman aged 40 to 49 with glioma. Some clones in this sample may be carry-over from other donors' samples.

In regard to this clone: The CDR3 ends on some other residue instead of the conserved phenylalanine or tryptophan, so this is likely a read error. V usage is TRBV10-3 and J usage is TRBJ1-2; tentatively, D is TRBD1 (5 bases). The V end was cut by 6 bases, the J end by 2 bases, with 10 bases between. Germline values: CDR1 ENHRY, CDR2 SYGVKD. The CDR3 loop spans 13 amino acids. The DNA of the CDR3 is TGTGCCATCAGCGAGGGGCTGAACTATGGCTACACCCTC. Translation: CAISEGLNYGYTL.

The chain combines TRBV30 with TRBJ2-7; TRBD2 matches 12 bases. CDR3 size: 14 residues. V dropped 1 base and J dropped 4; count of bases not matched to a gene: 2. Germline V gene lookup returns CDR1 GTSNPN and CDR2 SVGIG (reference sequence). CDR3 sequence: CAWSDTSGGYEQYF. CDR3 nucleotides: TGTGCCTGGAGTGACACTAGCGGGGGGTACGAGCAGTACTTC.

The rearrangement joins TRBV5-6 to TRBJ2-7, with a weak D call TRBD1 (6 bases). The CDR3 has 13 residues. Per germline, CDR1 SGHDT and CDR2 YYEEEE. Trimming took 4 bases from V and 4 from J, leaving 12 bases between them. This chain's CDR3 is CASSLGQSYEQYF. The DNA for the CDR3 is TGTGCCAGCAGCCTGGGACAATCTTACGAGCAGTACTTC.

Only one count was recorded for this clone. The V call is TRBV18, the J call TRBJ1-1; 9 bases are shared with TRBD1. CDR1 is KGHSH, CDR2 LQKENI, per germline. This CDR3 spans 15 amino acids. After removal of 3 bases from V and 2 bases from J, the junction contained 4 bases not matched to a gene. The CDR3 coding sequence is TGTGCCAGCTCACCCCGACAGGGGGAAAACACTGAAGCTTTCTTT. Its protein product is CASSPRQGENTEAFF.

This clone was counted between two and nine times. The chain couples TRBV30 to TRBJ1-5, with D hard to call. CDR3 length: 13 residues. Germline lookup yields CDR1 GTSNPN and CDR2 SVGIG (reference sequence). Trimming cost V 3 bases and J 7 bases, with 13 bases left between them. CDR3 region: CAWSLAGLQPQHF. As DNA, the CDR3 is TGTGCCTGGAGCCTTGCGGGGTTACAGCCCCAGCATTTT.

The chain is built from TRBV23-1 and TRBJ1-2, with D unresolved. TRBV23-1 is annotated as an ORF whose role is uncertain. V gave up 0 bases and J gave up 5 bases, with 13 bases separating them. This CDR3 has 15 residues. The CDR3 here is CASSQSSGYRYGYTF. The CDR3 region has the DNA TGCGCCAGCAGTCAATCATCGGGGTACCGGTATGGCTACACCTTC.